This record covers a single T cell receptor beta chain. Its antigen is not identified. This sample is drawn from a study of CD4 T cells in relation to SARS-CoV-2 and coronaviruses. General observations from the study: SARS-CoV-2-driven expansion was significantly weaker in crossreactive than monoreactive clones. No donor gave both pre-pandemic and post-infection samples. The assay detects memory recall responses, not culture-primed primary responses.

Repertoires were generated with immunoSEQ multiplex PCR, while TCRdb's copy carries only in-frame clones and drops some. Of tens of thousands of clones in the sample, around 93% are singletons; the top ten hold over 0.11%. CD4+ T cells from unexposed donors were obtained before the COVID-19 pandemic (2011-2018). Cryopreserved PBMCs were CD4-enriched, then split into naive and memory cells. The germline V and J ends were trimmed by 3 bases and 0 bases, with 6 bases remaining between them. Germline-derived CDR1 and CDR2 are LGHDT and YNNKEL (reference sequence). The CDR3 spans 14 residues. This chain links TRBV3-1 (or the pseudogene TRBV3-2) with TRBJ2-1; maybe TRBD1 (6 bases). The TCR comes from a human donor in good health. The sample comprised naive CD4+ T cells from PBMCs. Subset indicated: naive CD4+ T cells isolated by negative enrichment. The DNA of the CDR3 is TGTGCCAGCAGCCAGGGGGCCTCCTACAATGAGCAGTTCTTC. It codes for CASSQGASYNEQFF.